The present T cell receptor (beta chain) was sequenced within a study of metastatic and nonmetastatic thyroid tumors. Per the authors' pipeline: Clinicopathological groups of papillary thyroid cancer showed CDR3 differences that were used to build a distant-metastasis classifier. TCRdb re-analyzed the PCR reads through MiXCR. The V and J calls follow TCRdb's processing rather than the paper's. This table holds around 23,000 clones, more than 25% found once. The entire patient cohort was treatment-naive prior to thyroid surgery. V was cut by 7 bases and J by 1 base, with 4 bases left in between. Germline CDR1 and CDR2: MDHEN and SYDVKM. The length of the CDR3 is 11 residues.

The rearrangement joins TRBV28 to TRBJ1-1; D not resolved. Sequencing input: blood. This TCR derives from a female donor with papillary thyroid cancer or a benign thyroid nodule (not recorded which). Some clones in this sample may be carry-over from other donors' samples. Here the CDR3 DNA reads TGTGCCAGCACCTGGAACACTGAAGCTTTCTTT. Translated, it gives CASTWNTEAFF. Together with reference TRBV28 and TRBJ1-1, the CDR3 gives the full variable domain: DVKVTQSSRYLVKRTGEKVFLECVQDMDHENMFWYRQDPGLGLRLIYFSYDVKMKEKGDIPEGYSVSREKKERFSLILESASTNQTSMYLCASTWNTEAFFGQGTRLTVV.